This note documents a single TCR beta chain sequence. This entry belongs to a study of T cells after yellow fever vaccination. TCRdb itself ran the 5' RACE reads through MiXCR, one entry per CDR3 protein. The repertoire includes 620,000 or so distinct CDR3 sequences, about a sixth of them detected once, and roughly a sixth sits in the top ten. Germline CDR1 LGHDT, CDR2 YNNKEL (reference sequence). The V and J ends lost 0 bases and 0 bases respectively, with 12 bases between them. The CDR3 runs to 18 residues. The sequence derives from a man between 18 and 35 years old who received the YFV17D yellow fever vaccine. Sample: PBMCs, taken about 5 days after the first yellow fever vaccination. The chain links TRBV3-1 to TRBJ1-6; unclear D gene. The CDR3 sequence: CASSQEGPRSSYNSPLHF. CDR3 bases: TGTGCCAGCAGCCAAGAGGGCCCCAGGAGCTCCTATAATTCACCCCTCCACTTT.